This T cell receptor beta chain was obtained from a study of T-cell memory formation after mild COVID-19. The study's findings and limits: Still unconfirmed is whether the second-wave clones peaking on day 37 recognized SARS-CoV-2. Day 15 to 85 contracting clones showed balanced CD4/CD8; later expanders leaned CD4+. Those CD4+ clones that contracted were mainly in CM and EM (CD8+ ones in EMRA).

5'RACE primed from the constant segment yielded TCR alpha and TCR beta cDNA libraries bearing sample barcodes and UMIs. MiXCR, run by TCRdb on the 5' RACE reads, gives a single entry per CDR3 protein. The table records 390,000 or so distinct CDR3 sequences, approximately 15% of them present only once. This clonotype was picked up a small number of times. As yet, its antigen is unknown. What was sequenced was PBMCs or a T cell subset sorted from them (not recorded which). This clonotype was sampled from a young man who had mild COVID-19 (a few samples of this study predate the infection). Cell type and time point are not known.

DNA for the CDR3: TGCAGTGCTAGAGGAGTGACTAACTCCTACGAGCAGTACTTC. This sequence encodes CSARGVTNSYEQYF. The chain links TRBV20-1 to TRBJ2-7, with a tentative D call TRBD2 (5 bases). Deletions cut 1 base from V and 0 bases from J, with 10 bases between. The CDR3 is 14 amino acids. Germline CDR1 reads DFQATT; CDR2 reads SNEGSKA (reference sequence).